The rows below give T cell receptor beta chains drawn from one sample of a study of control samples from healthy donors and cancer patients. Repertoires were generated with immunoSEQ multiplex PCR, while TCRdb's copy carries only in-frame clones and drops some. The sample carries about 140,000 clones, roughly nine tenths recorded once. The sequenced sample consisted of blood. The receptors derive from a woman under 40 in good health. Both conserved end residues are part of each CDR3. D genes are given only for firm matches. Size is stated for part of the rows, as once, few or many counts, or as a class when the clone is expanded.

NA	TRBV28	TRBJ2-1	NA	TGTGCCAGCAGTTCGCCAGCGGAGCCGAACAATGAGCAGTTCTTC	CASSSPAEPNNEQFF
TRBD1	TRBV5-1	TRBJ2-1	NA	TGCGCCAGCAGCATCGACAGGGAGTACAATGAGCAGTTCTTC	CASSIDREYNEQFF
TRBD2	TRBV2	TRBJ2-1	once	TGTGCCAGCCGAGCTAGCGGGAAAAGTTATGAGCAGTTCTTC	CASRASGKSYEQFF
TRBD2	TRBV6-5	TRBJ2-5	few	TGTGCCAGCAGGGGAGCGGGATGGCTAGAGACCCAGTACTTC	CASRGAGWLETQYF
NA	TRBV4-2	TRBJ1-5	once	TGTGCCAGCAGCCAAGATGGGGAGAGCAATCAGCCCCAGCATTTT	CASSQDGESNQPQHF
NA	TRBV2	TRBJ2-7	NA	TGTGCCAGCAGTGAAAAGGACCCCAGCTCCTACGAGCAGTACTTC	CASSEKDPSSYEQYF
NA	TRBV6-5	TRBJ1-5	few	TGTGCCAGCCGACGGGGTAGCGATCAGCCCCAGCATTTT	CASRRGSDQPQHF
NA	TRBV5-4	TRBJ2-7	NA	TGTGCCAGCAGCTCAGGGCGGGGCTCCTACGAGCAGTACTTC	CASSSGRGSYEQYF
NA	TRBV11-2	TRBJ2-7	NA	TGTGCCAGCAGTACCCAGTGGTACGAGCAGTACTTC	CASSTQWYEQYF
NA	TRBV24-1	TRBJ1-2	NA	TGTGCCACCGCCGACAGGCAGACTAACTATGGCTACACCTTC	CATADRQTNYGYTF
TRBD1	TRBV5-1	TRBJ1-1	NA	TGCGCCAGCAGCTTAAGCCCAGGGGGCAGGAACACTGAAGCTTTCTTT	CASSLSPGGRNTEAFF
TRBD1	TRBV3-1/TRBV3-2	TRBJ1-6	NA	TGTGCCAGCAGCCAAGATCGGGACAGTACTTCACCCCTCCACTTT	CASSQDRDSTSPLHF
NA	TRBV5-1	TRBJ2-5	once	TGCGCCAGCAGCTTTTCCAGCCCGGAGACCCAGTACTTC	CASSFSSPETQYF
NA	TRBV2	TRBJ1-5	NA	TGTGCCAGCAGAGAGAGGACGGACACTAGCAATCAGCCCCAGCATTTT	CASRERTDTSNQPQHF
TRBD1	TRBV7-8	TRBJ1-1	NA	TGTGCCAGCAGCACAGGACAGGTGAACACTGAAGCTTTCTTT	CASSTGQVNTEAFF
TRBD1	TRBV6-4	TRBJ1-1	NA	TGTGCCAGCAGTGACGGACAGGGAGGGGGCACTGAAGCTTTCTTT	CASSDGQGGGTEAFF
NA	TRBV30	TRBJ1-3	NA	TGTGCCTGGAGTGTACAGGCGTGGAACACCATATATTTT	CAWSVQAWNTIYF
NA	TRBV11-2	TRBJ1-2	NA	TGTGCCAGCAGCTTAGTCCGGGACGACTATGGCTACACCTTC	CASSLVRDDYGYTF
TRBD1	TRBV19	TRBJ1-5	few	TGTGCCAGTAGTGCACGGACAGGGGGCGGTCAGCCCCAGCATTTT	CASSARTGGGQPQHF
TRBD1	TRBV13	TRBJ1-3	NA	TGTGCCAGCAGCTGGCAGGGGGATCCCTCTGGAAACACCATATATTTT	CASSWQGDPSGNTIYF
NA	TRBV7-6	TRBJ2-2	NA	TGTGCCAGCAGCTTAGACAGACAGGTCCTAAGACCTACCGGGGAGCTGTTTTTT	CASSLDRQVLRPTGELFF
NA	TRBV27	TRBJ1-5	NA	TGTGCCAGCAGTGAAGGCGGGGGGGGGAATCAGCCCCAGCATTTT	CASSEGGGGNQPQHF
NA	TRBV2	TRBJ1-4	NA	TGTGCCAGCAGTTCCAGACAGCGACTCGCAACTAATGAAAAACTGTTTTTT	CASSSRQRLATNEKLFF
NA	TRBV5-5	TRBJ1-1	NA	TGTGCCAGCAGCTTGGGGAACAGGGTAAGGACTGAAGCTTTCTTT	CASSLGNRVRTEAFF
NA	TRBV19	TRBJ1-1	NA	TGTGCCAGTAGTATGCAGAGGAACACTGAAGCTTTCTTT	CASSMQRNTEAFF
NA	TRBV6-1	TRBJ2-7	NA	TGTGCCAGCAGTGAAGGGGGAAATCTCTCCTACGAGCAGTACTTC	CASSEGGNLSYEQYF
TRBD1	TRBV5-1	TRBJ2-5	NA	TGCGCCAGCAGCGCCGAGGGACAGTACCAAGAGACCCAGTACTTC	CASSAEGQYQETQYF
NA	TRBV9	TRBJ1-3	NA	TGTGCCAGCACCCTAGACGGGTATCCTGGAAACACCATATATTTT	CASTLDGYPGNTIYF
NA	TRBV11-2	TRBJ2-7	NA	TGTGCCAGCAGCTTAGTTGGTCCAGGCGACTACGAGCAGTACTTC	CASSLVGPGDYEQYF
TRBD1	TRBV9	TRBJ1-4	NA	TGTGCCAGCACACAGGGGGCCCAGAATGAAAAACTGTTTTTT	CASTQGAQNEKLFF
NA	TRBV5-1	TRBJ2-5	NA	TGCGCCAGCAGCTTAAGCCACAGCCAAGAGACCCAGTACTTC	CASSLSHSQETQYF
NA	TRBV18	TRBJ1-2	once	TGTGCCAGCTCACCACAACAGGGTGCCGCTGCTAGGGGCTATGGCTACACCTTC	CASSPQQGAAARGYGYTF
NA	TRBV30	TRBJ1-6	NA	TGTGCCTGGAGAAAGGGGTGGAAGGATTCACCCCTCCACTTT	CAWRKGWKDSPLHF
TRBD1	TRBV6-5	TRBJ1-5	NA	TGTGCCAGCAGTCCCGGGACAGGGGGCAATCAGCCCCAGCATTTT	CASSPGTGGNQPQHF
NA	TRBV4-2	TRBJ2-5	NA	TGTGCCAGCAGCCAAGATCCGTACCAAGAGACCCAGTACTTC	CASSQDPYQETQYF
NA	TRBV11-2	TRBJ2-7	NA	TGTGCCAGCAGCACAGCCGGGCCTGAGCAGTACTTC	CASSTAGPEQYF
NA	TRBV28	TRBJ2-1	NA	TGTGCCAGCAGCATTCGGGGTAAATCCTACAATGAGCAGTTCTTC	CASSIRGKSYNEQFF
TRBD2	TRBV5-1	TRBJ2-1	NA	TGCGCCAGCAGCCCAACGGGTAGGGGACTAGCGGGAAACAATGAGCAGTTCTTC	CASSPTGRGLAGNNEQFF
NA	TRBV19	TRBJ2-1	NA	TGTGCCAGTAGTATAGAGCGGAGCTCCTACAATGAGCAGTTCTTC	CASSIERSSYNEQFF
NA	TRBV13	TRBJ1-1	NA	TGTGCCAGCAGCTTAGTGGGGGACACTGAAGCTTTCTTT	CASSLVGDTEAFF
NA	TRBV7-7	TRBJ2-2	once	TGTGCCAGCAGCTACGGTGCCAACCGGGCCGGGGAGCTGTTTTTT	CASSYGANRAGELFF
TRBD1	TRBV27	TRBJ1-1	NA	TGTGCCAGCAGAAAATCGACCGGGACAGCTAACCTCTTAGGCACTGAAGCTTTCTTT	CASRKSTGTANLLGTEAFF
TRBD1	TRBV19	TRBJ1-1	NA	TGTGCCAGTAGTACGTCCCAGGGGGTCGGCACTGAAGCTTTCTTT	CASSTSQGVGTEAFF
NA	TRBV13	TRBJ2-7	NA	TGTGCCAGCAGCTTAGGTCGGTACTCCTACGAGCAGTACTTC	CASSLGRYSYEQYF
TRBD1	TRBV11-2	TRBJ1-1	NA	TGTGCCAGCAGCTTCACGACAGGGGAGGACGCTTTCTTT	CASSFTTGEDAFF